This is a list of T cell receptor beta chains from one sample in a study of PD-L1 blockade in urothelial cancer. Profiled with immunoSEQ multiplex PCR; TCRdb holds only in-frame clones, not every one. The table has fewer than 45,000 clones, around 34% seen once. Sequenced here: tumor tissue, sampled before atezolizumab (anti-PD-L1) treatment. These receptor sequences come from a man aged 55-75 years with urothelial cancer. CDR3s include the opening cysteine and the closing phenylalanine or tryptophan. Fields, in order: D gene, J gene, V gene, clone size, CDR3 protein, CDR3 DNA. D genes are given only for firm matches. Only some rows state a clone size, as once, few, many or a class for expanded clones.

>TRBD2|TRBJ2-7|TRBV27|-
CASSFSGGTYEQYF
TGTGCCAGCAGTTTTAGCGGGGGCACCTACGAGCAGTACTTC
>-|TRBJ2-3|TRBV18|-
CASSPQGAGVGRQDTQYF
TGTGCCAGCTCACCACAGGGGGCAGGAGTCGGGAGGCAAGATACGCAGTATTTT
>TRBD1|TRBJ2-2|TRBV19|-
CASSRTGANTGELFF
TGTGCCAGTAGTAGGACAGGGGCGAACACCGGGGAGCTGTTTTTT
>TRBD1|TRBJ2-5|TRBV28|-
CATSPGQTQETQYF
TGTGCCACCTCACCGGGACAGACACAAGAGACCCAGTACTTC
>-|TRBJ2-1|TRBV19|-
CASSILGRYNEQFF
TGTGCCAGTAGTATACTGGGCCGGTACAATGAGCAGTTCTTC
>TRBD1|TRBJ2-5|TRBV19|medium-sized
CASSPTGLETQYF
TGTGCCAGTAGCCCGACAGGGTTGGAGACCCAGTACTTC
>-|TRBJ1-1|TRBV1|-
CASSPDPGRYTEAFF
TGCGCCAGCAGCCCCGACCCGGGACGGTACACTGAAGCTTTCTTT
>TRBD1|TRBJ2-5|TRBV5-1|-
CASSRGDSQETQYF
TGCGCCAGCAGCAGAGGGGACAGCCAAGAGACCCAGTACTTC
>-|TRBJ2-1|TRBV12-5|few
CASTLGYNEQFF
TGTGCCAGCACCCTTGGCTACAATGAGCAGTTCTTC
>TRBD1|TRBJ1-1|TRBV29-1|-
CSVKTGAKTTEAFF
TGCAGCGTGAAGACAGGGGCAAAAACCACTGAAGCTTTCTTT
>-|TRBJ2-7|TRBV4-1|few
CASSQDRTVYEQYF
TGCGCCAGCAGCCAAGATAGAACAGTTTACGAGCAGTACTTC
>-|TRBJ1-1|TRBV5-1|-
CASSFEGRGSEAFF
TGCGCCAGCAGCTTCGAGGGGCGGGGATCTGAAGCTTTCTTT
>-|TRBJ1-4|TRBV28|-
CASSSPGGLSEKLFF
TGTGCCAGCAGCTCCCCCGGTGGGCTAAGCGAAAAACTGTTTTTT
>-|TRBJ2-2|TRBV6-8|-
CASSDGLAGGELFF
TGTGCCAGCAGTGACGGTCTAGCCGGCGGGGAGCTGTTTTTT
>-|TRBJ2-7|TRBV28|-
CASRGGGSPYEQYF
TGTGCCAGCAGGGGAGGGGGATCCCCCTACGAGCAGTACTTC
>-|TRBJ2-2|TRBV7-6|-
CASSLGWAGTGELFF
TGTGCCAGCAGCTTAGGATGGGCTGGCACCGGGGAGCTGTTTTTT
>-|TRBJ1-3|TRBV6-8|-
CASSYTAGSGNTIYF
TGTGCCAGCAGTTATACGGCGGGCTCTGGAAACACCATATATTTT
>TRBD2|TRBJ2-1|TRBV14|once
CASSQGGSGRAGEQFF
TGTGCCAGCAGCCAAGGGGGTAGCGGGAGGGCCGGTGAGCAGTTCTTC
>-|TRBJ1-4|TRBV11-3|few
CASSLRTASTNEKLFF
TGTGCCAGCAGCTTAAGGACAGCATCAACTAATGAAAAACTGTTTTTT
>-|TRBJ2-7|TRBV5-4|-
CASSLGAGSSYEQYF
TGTGCCAGCAGCTTAGGGGCGGGGAGCTCCTACGAGCAGTACTTC
>-|TRBJ2-7|TRBV7-5|many
CASSLDPATVREQYF
TGTGCCAGCAGCTTAGATCCGGCCACCGTACGTGAGCAGTACTTC
>TRBD2|TRBJ2-7|TRBV10-3|few
CAISEPGTSYEQYF
TGTGCCATCAGTGAGCCCGGGACTAGCTACGAGCAGTACTTC
>TRBD2|TRBJ2-5|TRBV23-1|-
CASSPTSLETQYF
TGCGCCAGCAGCCCGACTAGCTTAGAGACCCAGTACTTC
>TRBD1|TRBJ2-7|TRBV28|-
CASSLATGGYEQYF
TGTGCCAGCAGTCTCGCAACAGGGGGCTACGAGCAGTACTTC
>-|TRBJ1-3|TRBV6-8|-
CASRPGQSNTIYF
TGTGCCAGCAGACCTGGACAGTCAAACACCATATATTTT
>-|TRBJ2-7|TRBV29-1|-
CSVESGPSYEQYF
TGCAGCGTTGAATCGGGGCCATCCTACGAGCAGTACTTC
>-|TRBJ2-1|TRBV29-1|-
CSVEPLRYSSYNEQFF
TGCAGCGTTGAACCCCTAAGATACAGCTCCTACAATGAGCAGTTCTTC
>-|TRBJ1-1|TRBV7-7|few
CASSQVSFGNTEAFF
TGTGCCAGCAGCCAAGTGTCGTTCGGGAACACTGAAGCTTTCTTT
>-|TRBJ1-1|TRBV11-3|-
CASRLGVNTLNTEAFF
TGTGCCAGCAGATTAGGGGTCAATACCCTGAACACTGAAGCTTTCTTT
>-|TRBJ1-4|TRBV6-4|few
CASSEQGRKNEKLFF
TGTGCCAGCAGCGAACAGGGTCGGAAGAATGAAAAACTGTTTTTT
>-|TRBJ1-3|TRBV29-1|-
CSTRTVGNTIYF
TGCAGCACGCGGACCGTAGGAAACACCATATATTTT
>-|TRBJ2-7|TRBV5-1|few
CASSLAGQSYEQYF
TGCGCCAGCAGCTTGGCCGGGCAGTCCTACGAGCAGTACTTC